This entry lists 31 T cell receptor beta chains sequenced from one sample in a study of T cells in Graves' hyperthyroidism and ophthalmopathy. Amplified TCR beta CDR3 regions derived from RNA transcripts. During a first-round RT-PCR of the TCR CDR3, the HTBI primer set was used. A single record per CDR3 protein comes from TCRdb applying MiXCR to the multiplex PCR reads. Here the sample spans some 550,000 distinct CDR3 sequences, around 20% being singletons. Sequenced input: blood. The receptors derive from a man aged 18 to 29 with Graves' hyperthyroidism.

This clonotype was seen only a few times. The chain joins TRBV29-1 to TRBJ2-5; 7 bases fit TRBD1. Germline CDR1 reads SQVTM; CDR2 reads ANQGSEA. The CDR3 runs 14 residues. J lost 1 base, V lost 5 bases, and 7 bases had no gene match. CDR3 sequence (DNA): TGCAGCGTTCGCCCGACAGGGCCCCAAGAGACCCAGTACTTC. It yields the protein CSVRPTGPQETQYF.

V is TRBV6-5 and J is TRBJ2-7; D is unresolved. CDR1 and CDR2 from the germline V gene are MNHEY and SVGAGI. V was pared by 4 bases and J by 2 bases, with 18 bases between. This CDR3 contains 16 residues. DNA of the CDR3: TGTGCCAGCAGTTTGTCCCAGAGAACAGCAGCCTACGAGCAGTACTTC. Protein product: CASSLSQRTAAYEQYF.

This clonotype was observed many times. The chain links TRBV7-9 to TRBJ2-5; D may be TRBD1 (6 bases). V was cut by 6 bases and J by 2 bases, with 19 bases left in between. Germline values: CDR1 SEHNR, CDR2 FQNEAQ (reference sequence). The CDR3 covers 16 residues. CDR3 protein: CASSLNRARMQETQYF. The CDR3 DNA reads TGTGCCAGCAGTCTGAACAGGGCGAGAATGCAAGAGACCCAGTACTTC. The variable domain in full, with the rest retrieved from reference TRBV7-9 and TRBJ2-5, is DTGVSQNPRHKITKRGQNVTFRCDPISEHNRLYWYRQTLGQGPEFLTYFQNEAQLEKSRLLSDRFSAERPKGSFSTLEIQRTEQGDSAMYLCASSLNRARMQETQYFGPGTRLLVL.

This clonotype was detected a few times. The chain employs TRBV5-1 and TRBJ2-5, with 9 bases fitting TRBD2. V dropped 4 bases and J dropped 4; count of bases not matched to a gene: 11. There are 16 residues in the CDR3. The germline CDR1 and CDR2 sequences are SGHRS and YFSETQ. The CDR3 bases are TGCGCCAGCAGCCTCTCCCCAGCGGGGGGCGGAGAGACCCAGTACTTC. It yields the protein CASSLSPAGGGETQYF.

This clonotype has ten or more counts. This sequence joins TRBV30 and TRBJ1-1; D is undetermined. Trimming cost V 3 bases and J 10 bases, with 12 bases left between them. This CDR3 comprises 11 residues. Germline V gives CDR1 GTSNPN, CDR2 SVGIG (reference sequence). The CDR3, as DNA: TGTGCCTGGAGGCTGCCCTCACGAGCTTTCTTT. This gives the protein CAWRLPSRAFF.

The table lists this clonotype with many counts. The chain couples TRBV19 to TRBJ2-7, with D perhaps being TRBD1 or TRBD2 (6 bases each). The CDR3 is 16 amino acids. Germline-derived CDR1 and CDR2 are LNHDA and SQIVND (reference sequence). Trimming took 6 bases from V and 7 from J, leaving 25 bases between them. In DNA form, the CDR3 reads TGTGCCAGTAGCACGGGGTTCAGGGGAGGAACTCGGGAGCAGTACTTC. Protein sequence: CASSTGFRGGTREQYF.

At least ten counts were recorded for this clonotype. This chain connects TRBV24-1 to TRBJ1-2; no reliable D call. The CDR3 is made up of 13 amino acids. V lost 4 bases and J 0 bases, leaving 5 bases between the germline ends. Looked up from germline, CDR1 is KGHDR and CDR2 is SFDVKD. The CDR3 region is CATSESSNYGYTF. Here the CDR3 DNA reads TGTGCCACCAGTGAATCCTCTAACTATGGCTACACCTTC.

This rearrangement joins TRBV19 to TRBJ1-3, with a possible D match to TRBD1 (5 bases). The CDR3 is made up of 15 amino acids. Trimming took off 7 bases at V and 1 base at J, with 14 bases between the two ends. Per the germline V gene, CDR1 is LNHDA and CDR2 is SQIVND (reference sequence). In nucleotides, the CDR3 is TGTGCCAGTACCCGACGAGGGGATTCTGGAAACACCATATATTTT. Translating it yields CASTRRGDSGNTIYF. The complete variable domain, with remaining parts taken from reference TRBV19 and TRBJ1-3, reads DGGITQSPKYLFRKEGQNVTLSCEQNLNHDAMYWYRQDPGQGLRLIYYSQIVNDFQKGDIAEGYSVSREKKESFPLTVTSAQKNPTAFYLCASTRRGDSGNTIYFGEGSWLTVV.

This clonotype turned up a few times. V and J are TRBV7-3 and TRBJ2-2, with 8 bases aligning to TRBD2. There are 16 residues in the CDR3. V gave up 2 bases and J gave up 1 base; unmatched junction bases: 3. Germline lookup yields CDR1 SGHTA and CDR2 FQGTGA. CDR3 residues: CASSLLAGGNTGELFF. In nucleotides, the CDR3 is TGTGCCAGCAGCTTACTGGCGGGGGGGAACACCGGGGAGCTGTTTTTT.

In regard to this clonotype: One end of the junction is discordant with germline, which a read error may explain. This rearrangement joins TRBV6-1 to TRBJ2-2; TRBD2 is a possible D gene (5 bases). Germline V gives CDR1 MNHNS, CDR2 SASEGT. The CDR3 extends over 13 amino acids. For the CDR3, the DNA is TGTGCCAGCAGTGAAACTTACACCGGGGATCTGTTTTTT. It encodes CASSETYTGDLFF.

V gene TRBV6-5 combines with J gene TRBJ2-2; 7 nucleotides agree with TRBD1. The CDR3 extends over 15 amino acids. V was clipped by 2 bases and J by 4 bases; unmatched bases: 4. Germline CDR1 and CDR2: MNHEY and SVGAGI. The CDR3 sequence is CASSYDRASTGELFF. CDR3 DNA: TGTGCCAGCAGTTACGACAGGGCATCCACCGGGGAGCTGTTTTTT.

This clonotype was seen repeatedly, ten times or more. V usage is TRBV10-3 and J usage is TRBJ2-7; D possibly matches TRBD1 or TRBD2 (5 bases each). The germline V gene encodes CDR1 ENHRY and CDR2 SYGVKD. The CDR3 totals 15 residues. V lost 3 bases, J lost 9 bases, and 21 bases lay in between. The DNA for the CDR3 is TGTGCCATCAGTGAAGGAAGGGATGAGGGACGTGGGCAGTACTTC. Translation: CAISEGRDEGRGQYF.

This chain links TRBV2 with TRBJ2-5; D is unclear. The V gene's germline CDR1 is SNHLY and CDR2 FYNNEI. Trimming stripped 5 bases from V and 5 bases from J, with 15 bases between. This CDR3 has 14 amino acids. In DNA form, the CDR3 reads TGTGCCAGCAGTAGTGCTGGGGTGTCTGAGACCCAGTACTTC. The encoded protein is CASSSAGVSETQYF. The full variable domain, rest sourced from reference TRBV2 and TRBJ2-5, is EPEVTQTPSHQVTQMGQEVILRCVPISNHLYFYWYRQILGQKVEFLVSFYNNEISEKSEIFDDQFSVERPDGSNFTLKIRSTKLEDSAMYFCASSSAGVSETQYFGPGTRLLVL.

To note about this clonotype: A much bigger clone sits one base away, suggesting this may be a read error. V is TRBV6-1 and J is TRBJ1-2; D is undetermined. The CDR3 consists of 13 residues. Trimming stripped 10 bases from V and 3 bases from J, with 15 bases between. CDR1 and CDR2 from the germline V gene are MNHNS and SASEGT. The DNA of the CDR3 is TGTGCCACATCGATAGTTCGGGACTATGGCTACACCTTC. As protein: CATSIVRDYGYTF.

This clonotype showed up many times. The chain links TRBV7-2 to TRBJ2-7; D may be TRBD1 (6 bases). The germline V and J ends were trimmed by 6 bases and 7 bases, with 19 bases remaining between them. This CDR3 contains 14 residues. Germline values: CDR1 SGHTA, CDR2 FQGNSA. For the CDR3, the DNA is TGTGCCAGCAGACAGCCCGGGACACCGGGAGAGCAGTACTTC. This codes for CASRQPGTPGEQYF.

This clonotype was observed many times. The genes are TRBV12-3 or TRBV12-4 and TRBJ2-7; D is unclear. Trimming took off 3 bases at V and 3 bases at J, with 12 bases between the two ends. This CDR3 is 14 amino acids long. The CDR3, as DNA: TGTGCCAGCAGTTTCCATTTTACCTACTACGAGCAGTACTTC. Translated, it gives CASSFHFTYYEQYF.

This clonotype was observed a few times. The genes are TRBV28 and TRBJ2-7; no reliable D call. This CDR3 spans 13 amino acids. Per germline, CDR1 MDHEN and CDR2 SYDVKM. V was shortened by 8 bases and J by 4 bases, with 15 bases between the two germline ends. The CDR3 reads CASEDVGRYEQYF. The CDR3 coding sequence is TGTGCCAGCGAGGACGTTGGAAGGTACGAGCAGTACTTC.

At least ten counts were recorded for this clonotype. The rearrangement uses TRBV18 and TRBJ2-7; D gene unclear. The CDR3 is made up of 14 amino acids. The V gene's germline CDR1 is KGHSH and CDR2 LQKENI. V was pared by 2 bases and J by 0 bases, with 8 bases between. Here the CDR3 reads CASSPEESSYEQYF. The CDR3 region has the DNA TGTGCCAGCTCACCAGAGGAGAGCTCCTACGAGCAGTACTTC.

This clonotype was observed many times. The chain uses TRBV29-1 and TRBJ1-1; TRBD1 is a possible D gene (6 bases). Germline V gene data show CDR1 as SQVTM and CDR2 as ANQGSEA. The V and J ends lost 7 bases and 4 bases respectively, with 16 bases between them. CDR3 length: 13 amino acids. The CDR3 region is CSGRTVTGTEAFF. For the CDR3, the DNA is TGCAGCGGACGGACAGTGACGGGCACTGAAGCTTTCTTT.

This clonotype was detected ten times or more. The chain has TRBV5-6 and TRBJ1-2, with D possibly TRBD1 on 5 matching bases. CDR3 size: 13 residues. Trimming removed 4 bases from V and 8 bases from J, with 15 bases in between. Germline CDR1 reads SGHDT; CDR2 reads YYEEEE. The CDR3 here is CASSIVQGGGYTF. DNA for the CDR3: TGTGCCAGCAGCATCGTGCAGGGAGGCGGCTACACCTTC.

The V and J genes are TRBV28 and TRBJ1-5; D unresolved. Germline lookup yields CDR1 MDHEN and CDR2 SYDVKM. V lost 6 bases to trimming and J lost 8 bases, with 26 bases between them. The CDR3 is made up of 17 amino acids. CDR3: CASSQDIRSTQYEPQHF. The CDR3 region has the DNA TGTGCCAGCAGCCAAGACATCAGATCGACCCAGTATGAGCCCCAGCATTTT.

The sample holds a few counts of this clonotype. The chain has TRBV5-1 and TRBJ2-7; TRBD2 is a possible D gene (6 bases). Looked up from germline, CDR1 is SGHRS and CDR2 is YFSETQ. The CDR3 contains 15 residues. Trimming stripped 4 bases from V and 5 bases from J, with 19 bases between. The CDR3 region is CASSRTSGVDNEQYF. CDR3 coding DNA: TGCGCCAGCAGCCGAACCTCGGGGGTCGACAACGAGCAGTACTTC.

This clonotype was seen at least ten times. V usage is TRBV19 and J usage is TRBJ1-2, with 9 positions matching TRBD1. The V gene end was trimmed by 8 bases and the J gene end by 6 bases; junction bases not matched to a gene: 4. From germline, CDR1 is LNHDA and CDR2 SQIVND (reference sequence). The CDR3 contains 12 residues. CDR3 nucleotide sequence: TGTGCCAGTTGGGGACAGGGAGATGGCTACACCTTC. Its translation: CASWGQGDGYTF. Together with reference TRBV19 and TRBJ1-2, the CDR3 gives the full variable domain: DGGITQSPKYLFRKEGQNVTLSCEQNLNHDAMYWYRQDPGQGLRLIYYSQIVNDFQKGDIAEGYSVSREKKESFPLTVTSAQKNPTAFYLCASWGQGDGYTFGSGTRLTVV.

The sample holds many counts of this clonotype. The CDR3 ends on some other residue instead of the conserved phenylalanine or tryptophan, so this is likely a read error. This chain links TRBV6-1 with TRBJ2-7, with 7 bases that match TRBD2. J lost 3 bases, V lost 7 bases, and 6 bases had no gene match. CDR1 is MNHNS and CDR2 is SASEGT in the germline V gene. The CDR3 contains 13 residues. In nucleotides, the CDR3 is TGTGCCAGCAAGGGTGGCGGGGGCTACGAGCAGTACCTC. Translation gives CASKGGGGYEQYL.

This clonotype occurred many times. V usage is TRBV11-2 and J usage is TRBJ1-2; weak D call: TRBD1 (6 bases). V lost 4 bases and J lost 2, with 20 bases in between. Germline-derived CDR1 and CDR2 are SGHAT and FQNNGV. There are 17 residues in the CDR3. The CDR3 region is CASSSVRGTPLNYGYTF. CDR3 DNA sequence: TGTGCCAGCAGCTCCGTCAGGGGCACTCCACTCAACTATGGCTACACCTTC.

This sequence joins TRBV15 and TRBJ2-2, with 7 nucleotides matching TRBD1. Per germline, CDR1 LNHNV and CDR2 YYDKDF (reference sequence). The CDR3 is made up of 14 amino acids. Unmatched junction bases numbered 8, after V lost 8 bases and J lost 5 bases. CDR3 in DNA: TGTGCCACCGATCCAGGGGGTTTTACCGGGGAGCTGTTTTTT. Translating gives CATDPGGFTGELFF.

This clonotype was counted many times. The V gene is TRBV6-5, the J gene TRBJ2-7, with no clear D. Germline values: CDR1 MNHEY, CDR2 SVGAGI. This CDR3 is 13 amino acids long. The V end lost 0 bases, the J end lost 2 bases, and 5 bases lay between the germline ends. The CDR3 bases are TGTGCCAGCAGTTACTCGACAACCTACGAGCAGTACTTC. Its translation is CASSYSTTYEQYF.

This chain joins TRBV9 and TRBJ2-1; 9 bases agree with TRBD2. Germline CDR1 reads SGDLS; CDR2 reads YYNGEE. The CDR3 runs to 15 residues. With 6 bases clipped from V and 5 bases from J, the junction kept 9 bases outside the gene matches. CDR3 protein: CASTMTSGDDNEQFF. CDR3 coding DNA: TGTGCCAGCACCATGACTAGCGGAGATGACAATGAGCAGTTCTTC.

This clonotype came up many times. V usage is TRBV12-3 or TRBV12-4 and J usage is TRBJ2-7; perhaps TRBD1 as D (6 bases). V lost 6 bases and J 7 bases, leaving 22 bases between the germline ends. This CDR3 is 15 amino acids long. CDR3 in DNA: TGTGCCAGCAGCATCGGGGACACGCCTAGGAGGGAGCAGTACTTC. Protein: CASSIGDTPRREQYF.

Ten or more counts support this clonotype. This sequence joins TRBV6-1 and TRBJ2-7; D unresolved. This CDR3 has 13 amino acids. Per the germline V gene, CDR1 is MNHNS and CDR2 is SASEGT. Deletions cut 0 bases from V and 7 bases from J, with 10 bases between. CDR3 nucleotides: TGTGCCAGCAGTGAAGCTCCAGCGCGAGAGCAGTACTTC. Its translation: CASSEAPAREQYF.

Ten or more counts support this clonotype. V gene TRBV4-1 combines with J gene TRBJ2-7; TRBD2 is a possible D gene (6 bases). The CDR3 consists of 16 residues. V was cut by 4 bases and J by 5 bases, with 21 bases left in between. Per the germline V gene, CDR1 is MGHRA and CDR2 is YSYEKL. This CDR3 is CASSLLWPGSSHEQYF. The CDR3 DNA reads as TGCGCCAGCAGCCTCCTTTGGCCCGGGAGCAGCCACGAGCAGTACTTC.